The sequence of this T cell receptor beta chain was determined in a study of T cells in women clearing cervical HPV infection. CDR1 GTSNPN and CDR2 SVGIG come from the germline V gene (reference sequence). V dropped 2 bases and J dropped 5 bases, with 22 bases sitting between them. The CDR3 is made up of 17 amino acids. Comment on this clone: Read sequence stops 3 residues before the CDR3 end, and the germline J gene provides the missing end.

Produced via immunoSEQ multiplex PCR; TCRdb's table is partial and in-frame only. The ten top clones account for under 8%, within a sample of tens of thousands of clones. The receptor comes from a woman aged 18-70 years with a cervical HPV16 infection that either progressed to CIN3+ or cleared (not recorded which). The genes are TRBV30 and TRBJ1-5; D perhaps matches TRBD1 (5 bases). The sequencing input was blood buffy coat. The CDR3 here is CAWSPGGGGWDYQPQHF. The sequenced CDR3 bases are TGTGCCTGGAGTCCCGGCGGTGGAGGGTGGGACTATCAGCCC.